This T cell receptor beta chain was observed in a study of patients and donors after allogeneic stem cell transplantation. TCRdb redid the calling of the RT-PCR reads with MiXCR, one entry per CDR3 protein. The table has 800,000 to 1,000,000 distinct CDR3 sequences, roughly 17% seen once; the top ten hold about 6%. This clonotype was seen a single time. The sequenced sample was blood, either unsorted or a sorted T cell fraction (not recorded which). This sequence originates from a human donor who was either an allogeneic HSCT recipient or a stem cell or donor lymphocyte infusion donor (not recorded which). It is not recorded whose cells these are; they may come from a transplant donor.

CDR3 amino acids: CSAEASAAFF. The CDR3 DNA reads as TGCAGTGCCGAAGCTTCGGCGGCTTTCTTT. The chain recombines TRBV20-1 with TRBJ1-1; unclear D gene. Per germline, CDR1 DFQATT and CDR2 SNEGSKA (reference sequence). The CDR3 runs to 10 residues. V shed 6 bases and J shed 11 bases, with 13 bases lying between them.